This note documents a single TCR beta chain sequence. The antigen remains unidentified. Clones were sequenced by immunoSEQ multiplex PCR, and TCRdb holds only the in-frame ones, with some missing. The profile shows 65,000 or so clones, roughly 76% of them singletons. The source of the sample is a study of vaccination effects on CD4 cells after COVID-19. Antigen-specific CD4+ T cells were expanded with viral peptide pools in the ViraFEST assay before sequencing. The authors isolated CD4+ T cells after around nine days of culture. Each vaccine recipient was nucleocapsid antibody negative and had no prior SARS-CoV-2 infection. Germline V gene data show CDR1 as KGHDR and CDR2 as SFDVKD. Trimming took 7 bases from V and 4 from J, leaving 14 bases between them. The CDR3 loop spans 14 amino acids.

The clonotype originates from a human donor who received a COVID-19 vaccine. Sample: CD4+ T cells from PBMCs cultured with HCoV-NL63 spike peptides, taken before COVID-19 vaccination. The V call is TRBV24-1, the J call TRBJ2-3; D gene unclear. The CDR3 reads CATSSTILADTQYF. The CDR3 bases are TGTGCCACCAGCAGCACCATTCTGGCAGATACGCAGTATTTT.